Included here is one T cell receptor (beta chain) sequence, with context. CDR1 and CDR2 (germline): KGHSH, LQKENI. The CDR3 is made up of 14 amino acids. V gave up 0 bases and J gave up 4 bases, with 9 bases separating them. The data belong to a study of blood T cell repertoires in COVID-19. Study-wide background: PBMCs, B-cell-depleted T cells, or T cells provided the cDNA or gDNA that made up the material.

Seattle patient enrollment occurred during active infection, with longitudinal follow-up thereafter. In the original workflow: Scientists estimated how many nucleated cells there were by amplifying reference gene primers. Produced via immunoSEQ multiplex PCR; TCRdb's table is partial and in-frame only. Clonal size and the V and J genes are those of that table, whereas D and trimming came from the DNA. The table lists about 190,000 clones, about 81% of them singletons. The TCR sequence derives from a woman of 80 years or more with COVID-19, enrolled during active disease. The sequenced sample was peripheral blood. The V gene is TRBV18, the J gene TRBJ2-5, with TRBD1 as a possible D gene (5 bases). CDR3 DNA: TGTGCCAGCTCACCACCTTGGGGCCGAGAGACCCAGTACTTC. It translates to CASSPPWGRETQYF.